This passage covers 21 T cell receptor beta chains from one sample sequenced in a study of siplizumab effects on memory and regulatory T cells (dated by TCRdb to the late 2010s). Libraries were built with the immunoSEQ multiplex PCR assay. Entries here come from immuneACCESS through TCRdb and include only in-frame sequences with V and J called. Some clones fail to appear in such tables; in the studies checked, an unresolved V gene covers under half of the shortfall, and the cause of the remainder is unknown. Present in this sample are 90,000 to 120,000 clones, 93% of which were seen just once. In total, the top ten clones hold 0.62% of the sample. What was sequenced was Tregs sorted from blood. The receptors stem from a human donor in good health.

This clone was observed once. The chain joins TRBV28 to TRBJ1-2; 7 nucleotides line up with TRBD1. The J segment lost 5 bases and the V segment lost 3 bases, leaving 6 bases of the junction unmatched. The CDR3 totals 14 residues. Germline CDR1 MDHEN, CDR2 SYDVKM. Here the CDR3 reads CASSFSGQFYGYTF. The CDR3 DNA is TGTGCCAGCAGTTTTTCGGGACAGTTTTATGGCTACACCTTC.

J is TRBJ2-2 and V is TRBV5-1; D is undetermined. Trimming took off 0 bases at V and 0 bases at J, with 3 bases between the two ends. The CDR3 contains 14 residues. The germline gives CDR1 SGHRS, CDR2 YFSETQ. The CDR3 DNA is TGCGCCAGCAGCTTGGCCTCGAACACCGGGGAGCTGTTTTTT. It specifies CASSLASNTGELFF.

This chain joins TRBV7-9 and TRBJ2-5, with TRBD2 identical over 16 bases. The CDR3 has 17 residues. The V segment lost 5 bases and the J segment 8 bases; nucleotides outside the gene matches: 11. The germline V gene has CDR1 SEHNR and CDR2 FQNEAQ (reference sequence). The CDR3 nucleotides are TGTGCCAGCAGCATCGGGACTAGCGGGAGGGCCTGGTTAACCCAGTACTTC. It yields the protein CASSIGTSGRAWLTQYF.

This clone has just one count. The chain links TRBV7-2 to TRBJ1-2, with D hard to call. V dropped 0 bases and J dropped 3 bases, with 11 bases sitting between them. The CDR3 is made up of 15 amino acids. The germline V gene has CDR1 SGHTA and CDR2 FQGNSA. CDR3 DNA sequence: TGTGCCAGCAGCTTAGCCGCCGGAATCTACTATGGCTACACCTTC. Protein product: CASSLAAGIYYGYTF.

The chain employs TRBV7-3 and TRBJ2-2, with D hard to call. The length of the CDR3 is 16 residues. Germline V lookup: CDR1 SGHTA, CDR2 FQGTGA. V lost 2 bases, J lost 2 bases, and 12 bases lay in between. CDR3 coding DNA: TGTGCCAGCAGCTTATCCCAGCGCCTTAACACCGGGGAGCTGTTTTTT. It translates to CASSLSQRLNTGELFF.

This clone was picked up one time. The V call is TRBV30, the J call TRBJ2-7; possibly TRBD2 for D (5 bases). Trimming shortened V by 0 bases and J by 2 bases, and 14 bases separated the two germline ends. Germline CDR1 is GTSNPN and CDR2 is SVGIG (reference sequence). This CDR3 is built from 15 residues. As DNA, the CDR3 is TGTGCCTGGAGTGTCCCTAGACTACCCGCCTACGAGCAGTACTTC. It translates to CAWSVPRLPAYEQYF. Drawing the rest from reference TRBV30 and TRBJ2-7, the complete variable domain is SQTIHQWPATLVQPVGSPLSLECTVEGTSNPNLYWYRQAAGRGLQLLFYSVGIGQISSEVPQNLSASRPQDRQFILSSKKLLLSDSGFYLCAWSVPRLPAYEQYFGPGTRLTVT.

The CDR3 reads CASSSLLNTEAFF. The CDR3 DNA is TGCGCCAGCAGCTCCCTCTTGAACACTGAAGCTTTCTTT. The chain links TRBV5-1 to TRBJ1-1; unclear D gene. The CDR3 has 13 amino acids. The germline gives CDR1 SGHRS, CDR2 YFSETQ. V was pared by 3 bases and J by 0 bases, with 6 bases between.

The CDR3: CASSTKQGGNSPLHF. The CDR3 bases are TGTGCCAGCAGTACCAAACAGGGGGGGAATTCACCCCTCCACTTT. This chain uses TRBV27 with TRBJ1-6; 8 nucleotides align to TRBD1. J was trimmed by 7 bases and V by 5 bases; bases with no gene match: 7. This CDR3 comprises 15 residues. Germline CDR1 reads MNHEY; CDR2 reads SMNVEV (reference sequence).

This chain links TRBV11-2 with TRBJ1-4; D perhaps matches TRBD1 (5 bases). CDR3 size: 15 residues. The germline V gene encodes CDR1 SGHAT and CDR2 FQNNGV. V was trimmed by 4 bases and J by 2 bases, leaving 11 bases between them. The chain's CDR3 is CASSSRQFTNEKLFF. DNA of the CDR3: TGTGCCAGCAGCTCCCGACAGTTTACTAATGAAAAACTGTTTTTT.

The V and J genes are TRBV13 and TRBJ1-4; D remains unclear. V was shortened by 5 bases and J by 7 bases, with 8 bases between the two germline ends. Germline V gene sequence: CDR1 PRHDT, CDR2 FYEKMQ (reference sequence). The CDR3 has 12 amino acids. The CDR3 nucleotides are TGTGCCAGCAGCCTCGGAACTGAAAAACTGTTTTTT. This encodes CASSLGTEKLFF.

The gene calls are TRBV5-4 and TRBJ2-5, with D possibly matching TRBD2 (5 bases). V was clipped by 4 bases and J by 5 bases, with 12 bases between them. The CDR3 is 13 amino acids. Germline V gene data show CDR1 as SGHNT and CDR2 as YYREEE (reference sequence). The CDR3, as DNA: TGTGCCAGCAGCACGGGCAGGAGGGAGACCCAGTACTTC. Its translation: CASSTGRRETQYF. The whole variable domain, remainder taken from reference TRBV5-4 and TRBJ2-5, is ETGVTQSPTHLIKTRGQQVTLRCSSQSGHNTVSWYQQALGQGPQFIFQYYREEENGRGNFPPRFSGLQFPNYSSELNVNALELDDSALYLCASSTGRRETQYFGPGTRLLVL.

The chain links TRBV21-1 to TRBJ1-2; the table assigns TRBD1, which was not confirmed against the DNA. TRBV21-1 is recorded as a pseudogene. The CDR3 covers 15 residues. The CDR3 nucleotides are TGTGCCAGTAGCAAAGTGGTCAGGGGGAACTATGGCTACACCTTC. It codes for CASSKVVRGNYGYTF.

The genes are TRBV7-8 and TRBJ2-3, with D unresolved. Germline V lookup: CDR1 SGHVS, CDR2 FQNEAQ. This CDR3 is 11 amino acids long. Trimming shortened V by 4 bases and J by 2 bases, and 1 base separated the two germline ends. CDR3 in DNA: TGTGCCAGCAGCTACACAGATACGCAGTATTTT. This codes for CASSYTDTQYF. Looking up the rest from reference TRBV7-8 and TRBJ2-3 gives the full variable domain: GAGVSQSPRYKVAKRGQDVALRCDPISGHVSLFWYQQALGQGPEFLTYFQNEAQLDKSGLPSDRFFAERPEGSVSTLKIQRTQQEDSAVYLCASSYTDTQYFGPGTRLTVL.

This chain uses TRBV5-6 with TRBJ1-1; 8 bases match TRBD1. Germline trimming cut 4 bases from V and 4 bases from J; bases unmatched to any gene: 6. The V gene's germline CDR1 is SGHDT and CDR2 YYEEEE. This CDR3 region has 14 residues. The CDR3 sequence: CASSTQGVRTEAFF. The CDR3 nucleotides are TGTGCCAGCAGCACACAGGGGGTCCGCACTGAAGCTTTCTTT.

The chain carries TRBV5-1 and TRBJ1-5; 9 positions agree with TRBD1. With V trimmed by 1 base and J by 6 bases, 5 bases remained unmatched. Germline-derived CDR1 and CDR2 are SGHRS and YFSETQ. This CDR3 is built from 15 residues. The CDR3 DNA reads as TGCGCCAGCAGCTTGTCTGGGACAGGGAGTCAGCCCCAGCATTTT. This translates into CASSLSGTGSQPQHF.

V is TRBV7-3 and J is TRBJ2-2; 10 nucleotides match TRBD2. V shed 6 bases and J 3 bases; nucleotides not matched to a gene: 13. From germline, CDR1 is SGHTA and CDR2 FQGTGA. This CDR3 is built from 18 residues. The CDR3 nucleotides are TGTGCCAGCAGTCACACCCTGGCCCTAGCGGGGGACACCGGGGAGCTGTTTTTT. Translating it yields CASSHTLALAGDTGELFF.

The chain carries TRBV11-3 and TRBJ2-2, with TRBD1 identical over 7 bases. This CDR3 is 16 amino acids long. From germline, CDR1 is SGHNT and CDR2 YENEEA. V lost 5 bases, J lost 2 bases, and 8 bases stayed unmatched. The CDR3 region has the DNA TGTGCCAGCAGCCCGAGACAGGGCCTCAACACCGGGGAGCTGTTTTTT. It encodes CASSPRQGLNTGELFF.

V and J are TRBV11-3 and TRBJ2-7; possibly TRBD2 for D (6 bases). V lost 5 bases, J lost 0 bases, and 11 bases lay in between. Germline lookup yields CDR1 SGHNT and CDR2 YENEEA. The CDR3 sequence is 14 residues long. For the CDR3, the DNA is TGTGCCAGCAGCCGGGGGACGTACTCCTACGAGCAGTACTTC. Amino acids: CASSRGTYSYEQYF.

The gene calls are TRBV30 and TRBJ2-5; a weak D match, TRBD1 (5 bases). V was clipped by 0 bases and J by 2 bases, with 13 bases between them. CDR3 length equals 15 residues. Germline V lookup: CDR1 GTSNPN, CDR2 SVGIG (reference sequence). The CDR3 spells CAWSVDQGLQETQYF. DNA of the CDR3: TGTGCCTGGAGTGTAGATCAGGGCCTACAAGAGACCCAGTACTTC.

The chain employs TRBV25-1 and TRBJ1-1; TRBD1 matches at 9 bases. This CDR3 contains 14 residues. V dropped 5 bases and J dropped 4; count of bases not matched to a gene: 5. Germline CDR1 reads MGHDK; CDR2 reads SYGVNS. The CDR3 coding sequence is TGTGCCAGCAGTCGGACAGGGGTGTTCACTGAAGCTTTCTTT. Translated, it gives CASSRTGVFTEAFF.

CDR3 nucleotides: TGTGCCAGCAGCTTAGCGTGGCAGATAACCTACAATGAGCAGTTCTTC. Protein sequence: CASSLAWQITYNEQFF. The chain carries TRBV13 and TRBJ2-1, with D hard to call. This CDR3 region has 16 residues. Germline-derived CDR1 and CDR2 are PRHDT and FYEKMQ (reference sequence). V was shortened by 1 base and J by 2 bases, with 12 bases between the two germline ends.